Listed below are T cell receptor beta chains from one sample, sequenced in a study of blood T cells in healthy people across ages. TCRdb re-analysed the 5' RACE reads in MiXCR, keeping a single row per CDR3 protein. The sample yields 540,000 or so distinct CDR3 sequences, 25% to 30% seen once. The sequenced material came from blood. The receptors were gathered from a woman aged 70-85 years in good health. The conserved cysteine and the conserved F or W are not part of the CDR3 here.

j_call v_call cdr3_aa
TRBJ2-7 TRBV12-3/TRBV12-4 ASRRTGTLYEQY
TRBJ2-3 TRBV4-2 ASSPTGLADTQY
TRBJ1-6 TRBV30 AFRTGGHSPLH
TRBJ1-2 TRBV6-2/TRBV6-3 ASRPPDRINYGYT
TRBJ1-1 TRBV20-1 SARGPMNTEAF
TRBJ2-5 TRBV6-2/TRBV6-3 ASSSRVAGATQY
TRBJ2-3 TRBV6-6 ASSRLAGVPTDTQY
TRBJ2-7 TRBV4-3 ASSQDSGVYEQY
TRBJ2-7 TRBV6-5 ASSFSWGPYEQY
TRBJ1-5 TRBV7-2 ASSRNRLVQH
TRBJ2-1 TRBV6-1 ASSEVGGSYNEQF
TRBJ2-3 TRBV29-1 SGTDSTDTQY
TRBJ1-2 TRBV5-1 ASSLEPRTALFGYT
TRBJ2-1 TRBV24-1 ATSDSGAGNEQF
TRBJ2-2 TRBV20-1 SARGQGGTTGELF
TRBJ1-1 TRBV6-1 ASSAGSDTEAF